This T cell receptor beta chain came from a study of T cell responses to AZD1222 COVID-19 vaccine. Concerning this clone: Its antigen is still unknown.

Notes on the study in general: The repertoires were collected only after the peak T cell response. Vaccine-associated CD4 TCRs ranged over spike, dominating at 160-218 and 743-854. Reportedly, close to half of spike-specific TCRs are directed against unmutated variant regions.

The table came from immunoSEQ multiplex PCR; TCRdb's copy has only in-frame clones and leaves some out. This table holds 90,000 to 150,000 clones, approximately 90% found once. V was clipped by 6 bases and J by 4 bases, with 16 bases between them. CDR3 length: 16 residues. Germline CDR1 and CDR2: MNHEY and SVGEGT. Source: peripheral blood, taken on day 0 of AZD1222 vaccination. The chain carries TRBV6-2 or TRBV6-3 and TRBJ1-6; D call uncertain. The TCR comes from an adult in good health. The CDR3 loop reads CASSPATLHYNSPLHF. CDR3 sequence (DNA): TGTGCCAGCAGCCCTGCCACTCTTCATTATAATTCACCCCTCCACTTT.